This is a list of T cell receptor beta chains from one sample in a study of CD8 T cells in Susac syndrome. MiXCR, run by TCRdb on the immunoSEQ multiplex PCR reads, gives a single entry per CDR3 protein. The sample shows approximately 100,000 distinct CDR3 sequences, roughly 96% of them seen only once. Material for sequencing was CD4+ T cells from PBMCs. The receptors were sampled from a human donor in good health. The CDR3 runs from the conserved cysteine through the conserved F or W. Each record gives: V gene, clone size, D gene, J gene, CDR3 DNA, CDR3 protein. A D gene is named only where the DNA matches it firmly. Clone sizes are given selectively: once, few, many, or a class where the clone is expanded.

TRBV30	-	-	TRBJ2-2	TGTGCCTGGAGTGTAACTGAGAACACCGGGGAGCTGTTTTTT	CAWSVTENTGELFF
TRBV2	-	-	TRBJ2-3	TGTGCCAGCAGTGAAACGGAGGGCCCAGATACGCAGTATTTT	CASSETEGPDTQYF
TRBV5-1	few	-	TRBJ1-1	TGTGCCAGCAGTGTCCAGGGCAACACTGAAGCTTTCTTT	CASSVQGNTEAFF
TRBV2	-	-	TRBJ1-1	TGTGCCAGCAGAACAGGGATGAACACTGAAGCTTTCTTT	CASRTGMNTEAFF
TRBV7-8	-	TRBD2	TRBJ2-3	TGTGCCAGCAGCTCTATCCATAGACTAGCGGGAGATACGCAGTATTTT	CASSSIHRLAGDTQYF
TRBV7-2	-	TRBD1	TRBJ2-7	TGTGCCAGCAGCCTCGACAGGGTCTACGAGCAGTACTTC	CASSLDRVYEQYF
TRBV6-5	-	-	TRBJ1-2	TGTGCCAGCAGTTACTCCGAGCGGGGGTATGGCTACACCTTC	CASSYSERGYGYTF
TRBV24-1	-	-	TRBJ1-1	TGTGCCACCAGTGATCGCAGTGAAGCTTTCTTT	CATSDRSEAFF
TRBV28	-	-	TRBJ2-5	TGTGCCAGCAGTGCGACGCCTGGGCCCCCCCGGGAGACCCAGTACTTC	CASSATPGPPRETQYF
TRBV9	-	-	TRBJ2-2	TGTGCCAGCGAACCCCTGATTAACACCGGGGAGCTGTTTTTT	CASEPLINTGELFF
TRBV3-1	-	TRBD1	TRBJ1-2	TGTGCCAGCAGCTCGGGACAGGCGCTCGGCTACACCTTC	CASSSGQALGYTF
TRBV27	-	TRBD1	TRBJ2-1	TGTGCCAGCAGAGCAGGGGGTCGATATGAGCAGTTCTTC	CASRAGGRYEQFF
TRBV7-3	once	-	TRBJ2-1	TGTGCCAGCAGCTTAGTCAGGGGATCCTACAATGAGCAGTTCTTC	CASSLVRGSYNEQFF